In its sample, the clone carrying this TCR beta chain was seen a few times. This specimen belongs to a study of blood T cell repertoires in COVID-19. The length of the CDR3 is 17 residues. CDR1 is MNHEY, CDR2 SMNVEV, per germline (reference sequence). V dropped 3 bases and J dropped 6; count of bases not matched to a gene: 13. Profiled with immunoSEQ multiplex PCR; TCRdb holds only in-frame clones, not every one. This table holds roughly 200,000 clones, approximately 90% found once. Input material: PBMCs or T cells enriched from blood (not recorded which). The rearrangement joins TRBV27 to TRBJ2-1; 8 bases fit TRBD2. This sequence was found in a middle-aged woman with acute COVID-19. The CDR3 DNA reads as TGTGCCAGCAGTTTCCCCCCGGGGGGGAGAGGTGTCAATGAGCAGTTCTTC. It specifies CASSFPPGGRGVNEQFF.